The 10 T cell receptor beta chains reported below all come from one sample, sequenced in a study of T cell responses to AZD1222 COVID-19 vaccine (dated by TCRdb to about 2021). Receptors were amplified or captured by the immunoSEQ multiplex PCR assay. TCRdb obtained this table from immuneACCESS and retained in-frame rearrangements with V and J assigned. These tables miss some clones; where compared with another copy, unresolved V genes account for less than half of the shortfall, and the remainder is unexplained. For this sample there are over 150,000 clones; approximately 90% appear just once. 6.1% of the sample belongs to the ten largest clones. This specimen's time point label, interpreted: baseline before first vaccination. The sample consisted of peripheral blood, taken on day 0 of AZD1222 vaccination. All receptors come from an adult in good health.

The J gene is TRBJ1-5, the V gene TRBV7-9; D perhaps matches TRBD1 (6 bases). V was shortened by 1 base and J by 5 bases, with 12 bases between the two germline ends. Germline values: CDR1 SEHNR, CDR2 FQNEAQ (reference sequence). This CDR3 region has 15 residues. As DNA, the CDR3 is TGTGCCAGCAGCTTAGTATCAGGGGCCCATCAGCCCCAGCATTTT. Its translation: CASSLVSGAHQPQHF.

The chain uses TRBV21-1 and TRBJ1-5; TRBD1 reflects the table's D call only, with no check against the DNA. TRBV21-1 is a pseudogene segment. The CDR3 extends over 18 amino acids. CDR3 nucleotide sequence: TGTGCCAGCAGCAAAGGGTTAGGGGGACAGGGGATGGGACAGCCCCAGCATTTT. Its translation: CASSKGLGGQGMGQPQHF.

This rearrangement joins TRBV9 to TRBJ2-2; tentatively, D is TRBD2 (6 bases). The CDR3 consists of 17 residues. The V end was cut by 3 bases, the J end by 4 bases, with 19 bases between. Germline V gene sequence: CDR1 SGDLS, CDR2 YYNGEE. The CDR3 region is CASSGKRSGVGTGELFF. DNA for the CDR3: TGTGCCAGCAGCGGAAAAAGGTCGGGGGTTGGCACCGGGGAGCTGTTTTTT.

This clone appeared once. The V call is TRBV28, the J call TRBJ1-1; TRBD1 aligns across 8 bases. Germline loops: CDR1 MDHEN, CDR2 SYDVKM. J lost 6 bases, V lost 11 bases, and 8 bases had no gene match. This CDR3 is 12 amino acids long. In nucleotides, the CDR3 is TGTGCCGCAGGGGGCTCGGGCCCTGAAGCTTTCTTT. This gives the protein CAAGGSGPEAFF. The full variable domain, completed using reference TRBV28 and TRBJ1-1, is DVKVTQSSRYLVKRTGEKVFLECVQDMDHENMFWYRQDPGLGLRLIYFSYDVKMKEKGDIPEGYSVSREKKERFSLILESASTNQTSMYLCAAGGSGPEAFFGQGTRLTVV.

The chain has TRBV5-5 and TRBJ2-4; D gene unclear. The V gene lost 3 bases and the J gene lost 1 base, with 8 bases spanning the gap. This CDR3 has 14 residues. Germline CDR1 and CDR2: SGHKS and YYEKEE (reference sequence). CDR3 protein: CASSSLSAKNIQYF. The CDR3 coding sequence is TGTGCCAGCAGCTCGTTATCGGCCAAAAACATTCAGTACTTC.

The chain links TRBV7-9 to TRBJ1-2; D gene uncertain. V was trimmed by 1 base and J by 8 bases, leaving 8 bases between them. The CDR3 extends over 12 amino acids. CDR1 is SEHNR, CDR2 FQNEAQ, per germline (reference sequence). CDR3 residues: CASSLESRGYTF. For the CDR3, the DNA is TGTGCCAGCAGCTTAGAGTCTCGGGGCTACACCTTC.

The J gene is TRBJ2-1, the V gene TRBV2; maybe TRBD1 (6 bases). The V end lost 6 bases, the J end lost 4 bases, and 19 bases lay between the germline ends. The CDR3 runs to 16 residues. In germline, CDR1 is SNHLY, CDR2 FYNNEI. The CDR3 region has the DNA TGTGCCAGCAGATCCAGGGGCAACTACGTATACAATGAGCAGTTCTTC. Translation: CASRSRGNYVYNEQFF.

This clone was detected a few times. This chain joins TRBV5-1 and TRBJ2-7; D might be TRBD1 (6 bases). V was pared by 1 base and J by 4 bases, with 18 bases between. Per germline, CDR1 SGHRS and CDR2 YFSETQ. This CDR3 is 16 amino acids long. The CDR3 spells CASSLPSGQRLYEQYF. CDR3 DNA sequence: TGCGCCAGCAGCTTGCCCAGCGGACAGCGCCTTTACGAGCAGTACTTC.

V gene TRBV28 combines with J gene TRBJ2-3, with TRBD1 identical over 9 bases. The CDR3 covers 15 residues. The germline V gene encodes CDR1 MDHEN and CDR2 SYDVKM. The V segment lost 3 bases and the J segment 4 bases; nucleotides outside the gene matches: 5. The CDR3 region is CASSFGTGIPDTQYF. The CDR3, as DNA: TGTGCCAGCAGTTTTGGGACAGGGATACCAGATACGCAGTATTTT.

There are a few counts of this clone. This chain connects TRBV2 to TRBJ1-2, with TRBD1 matching over 11 bases. The CDR3 loop spans 13 amino acids. Germline V lookup: CDR1 SNHLY, CDR2 FYNNEI. Germline trimming cut 6 bases from V and 8 bases from J; bases unmatched to any gene: 5. For the CDR3, the DNA is TGTGCCAGCAGGGACAGGGGGCTCGGAGGCTACACCTTC. It yields the protein CASRDRGLGGYTF.